This T cell receptor (beta chain) comes out of a study of CD4 T cells in relation to SARS-CoV-2 and coronaviruses. Some clones are missing from TCRdb's copy, which holds only in-frame ones; the method was immunoSEQ multiplex PCR. Among approximately 40,000 clones, about 80% were seen once, and the ten largest hold less than 3%. As concerns this clone: The antigen remains undetermined.

This clonotype originated in an adult with COVID-19. Sequencing was done on a sample of memory CD4+ T cells from PBMCs, cultured in vitro.

The CDR3 nucleotides are TGTGCCAGCAGTTTGGCCGGGACAGGGGGCCCCGGGGAGCTGTTTTTT. It translates to CASSLAGTGGPGELFF. The V and J genes are TRBV27 and TRBJ2-2, with 12 bases identical to TRBD1. With V trimmed by 3 bases and J by 6 bases, 5 bases remained unmatched. This CDR3 spans 16 amino acids. Germline V lookup: CDR1 MNHEY, CDR2 SMNVEV (reference sequence).